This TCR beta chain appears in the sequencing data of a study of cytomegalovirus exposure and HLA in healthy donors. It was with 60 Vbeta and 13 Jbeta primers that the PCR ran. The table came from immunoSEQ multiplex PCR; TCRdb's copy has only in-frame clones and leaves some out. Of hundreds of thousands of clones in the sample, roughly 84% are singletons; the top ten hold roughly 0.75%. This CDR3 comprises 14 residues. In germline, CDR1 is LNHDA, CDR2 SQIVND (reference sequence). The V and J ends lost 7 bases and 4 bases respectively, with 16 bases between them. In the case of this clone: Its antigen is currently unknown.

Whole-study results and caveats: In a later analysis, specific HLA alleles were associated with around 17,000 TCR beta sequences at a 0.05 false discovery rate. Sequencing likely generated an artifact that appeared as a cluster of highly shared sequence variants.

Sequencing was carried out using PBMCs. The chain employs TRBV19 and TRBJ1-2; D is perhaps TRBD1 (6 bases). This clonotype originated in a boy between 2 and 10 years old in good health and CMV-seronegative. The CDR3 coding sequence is TGTGCCAGTACCGGGACACATGGTGGCTATGGCTACACCTTC. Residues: CASTGTHGGYGYTF.